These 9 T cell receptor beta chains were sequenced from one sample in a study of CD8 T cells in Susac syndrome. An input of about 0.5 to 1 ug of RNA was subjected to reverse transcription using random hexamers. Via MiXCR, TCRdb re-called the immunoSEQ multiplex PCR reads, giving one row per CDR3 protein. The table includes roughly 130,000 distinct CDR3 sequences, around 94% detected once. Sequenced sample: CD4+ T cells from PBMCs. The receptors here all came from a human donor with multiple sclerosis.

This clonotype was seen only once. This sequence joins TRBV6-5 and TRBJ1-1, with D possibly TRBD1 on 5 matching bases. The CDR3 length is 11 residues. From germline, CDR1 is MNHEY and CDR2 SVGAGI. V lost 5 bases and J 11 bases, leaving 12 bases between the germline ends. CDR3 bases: TGTGCCAGCAGTACCCGGGGGAGTGCTTTCTTT. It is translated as CASSTRGSAFF.

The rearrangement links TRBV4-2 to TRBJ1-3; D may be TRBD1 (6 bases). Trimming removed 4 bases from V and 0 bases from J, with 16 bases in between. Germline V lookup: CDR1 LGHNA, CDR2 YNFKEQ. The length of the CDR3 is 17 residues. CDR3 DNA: TGTGCCAGCAGCCTCCGGACAAGAGGGGGCTCTGGAAACACCATATATTTT. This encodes CASSLRTRGGSGNTIYF.

The CDR3 sequence: CAIYLPLGGAKVRNTEAFF. In DNA, the CDR3 is TGTGCCATCTACCTTCCTTTGGGAGGGGCGAAAGTTAGGAACACTGAAGCTTTCTTT. The rearrangement uses TRBV2 and TRBJ1-1, with a weak D call TRBD1 (5 bases). The V end was cut by 10 bases, the J end by 1 base, with 31 bases between. The germline gives CDR1 SNHLY, CDR2 FYNNEI. There are 19 residues in the CDR3.

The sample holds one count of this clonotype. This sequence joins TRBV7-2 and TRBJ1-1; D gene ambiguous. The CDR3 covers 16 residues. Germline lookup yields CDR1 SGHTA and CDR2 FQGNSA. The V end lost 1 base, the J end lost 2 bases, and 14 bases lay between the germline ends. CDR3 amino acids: CASSLDGRRLNTEAFF. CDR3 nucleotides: TGTGCCAGCAGCTTAGACGGTCGCAGACTAAACACTGAAGCTTTCTTT.

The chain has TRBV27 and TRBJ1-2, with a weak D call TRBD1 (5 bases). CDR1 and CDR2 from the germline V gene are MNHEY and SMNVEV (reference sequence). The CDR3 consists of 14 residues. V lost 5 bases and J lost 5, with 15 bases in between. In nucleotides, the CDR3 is TGTGCCAGCAGTGCCGTAGGGGAAAGGTATGGCTACACCTTC. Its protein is CASSAVGERYGYTF.

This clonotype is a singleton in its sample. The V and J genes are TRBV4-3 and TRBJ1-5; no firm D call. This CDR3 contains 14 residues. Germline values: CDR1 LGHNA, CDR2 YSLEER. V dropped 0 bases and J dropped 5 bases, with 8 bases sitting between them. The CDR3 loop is CASSQDSMDQPQHF. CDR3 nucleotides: TGCGCCAGCAGCCAAGATTCGATGGATCAGCCCCAGCATTTT.

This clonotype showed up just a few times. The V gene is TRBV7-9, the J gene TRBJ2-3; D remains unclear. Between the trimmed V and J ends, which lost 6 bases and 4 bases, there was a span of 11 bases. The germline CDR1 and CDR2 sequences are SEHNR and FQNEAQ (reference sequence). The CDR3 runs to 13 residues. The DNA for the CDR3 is TGTGCCAGCAGTCCCCCTACCGCAGATACGCAGTATTTT. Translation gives CASSPPTADTQYF. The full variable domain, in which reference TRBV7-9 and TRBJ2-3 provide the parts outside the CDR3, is DTGVSQNPRHKITKRGQNVTFRCDPISEHNRLYWYRQTLGQGPEFLTYFQNEAQLEKSRLLSDRFSAERPKGSFSTLEIQRTEQGDSAMYLCASSPPTADTQYFGPGTRLTVL.

The CDR3 sequence: CASIPGQGEDTQYF. The DNA for the CDR3 is TGTGCCAGCATTCCGGGACAGGGGGAGGATACGCAGTATTTT. The chain carries TRBV5-5 and TRBJ2-3, with 11 nucleotides matching TRBD1. The ends lost 6 bases at V and 6 bases at J; junction bases unmatched: 6. The CDR3 is made up of 14 amino acids. Germline V lookup: CDR1 SGHKS, CDR2 YYEKEE (reference sequence). Full variable domain (outside the CDR3, taken from reference TRBV5-5 and TRBJ2-3): DAGVTQSPTHLIKTRGQQVTLRCSPISGHKSVSWYQQVLGQGPQFIFQYYEKEERGRGNFPDRFSARQFPNYSSELNVNALLLGDSALYLCASIPGQGEDTQYFGPGTRLTVL.

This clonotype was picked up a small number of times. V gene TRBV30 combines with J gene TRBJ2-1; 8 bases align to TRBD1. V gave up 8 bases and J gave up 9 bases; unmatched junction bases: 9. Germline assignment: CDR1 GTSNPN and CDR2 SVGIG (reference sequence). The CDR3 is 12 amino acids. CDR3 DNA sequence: TGTGCCCACGACAGGGGCCGGCGTGAGCAGTTCTTC. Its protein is CAHDRGRREQFF.